There are a few counts of the clone carrying this TCR beta chain. Its matching antigen is unknown. The record originates from a study of blood T cells in healthy people across ages. Study context: Template switching recovered approximately one barcoded beta molecule for every two T cells. Study-level points and caveats: Because sorting was not performed, PBMCs prevented conclusive naive versus antigen-experienced comparison. Estimated diversity, derived from one million T cells, was regarded as an underestimate.

Sample-barcoded 5' priming and a J-beta primer mix drove a second PCR of 7 to 11 cycles. TCRdb itself ran the 5' RACE reads through MiXCR, one entry per CDR3 protein. Here the sample spans approximately 820,000 distinct CDR3 sequences, 40% to 50% being singletons. The CDR3 has 13 amino acids. The germline gives CDR1 MGHRA, CDR2 YSYEKL. V gave up 2 bases and J gave up 7 bases, with 12 bases separating them. The J gene is TRBJ2-7, the V gene TRBV4-1; weak D call: TRBD2 (6 bases). The clonotype originates from a man aged 55 to 70 in good health. The specimen sequenced was blood. The CDR3 DNA reads as TGCGCCAGCAGCCAACCTGCCGGGGGTGAGCAGTACTTC. It encodes CASSQPAGGEQYF.